Detailed here is one TCR beta chain. Its specificity is unknown. This entry is derived from a study of T cells in localized non-small cell lung cancer. Study results and limitations: Without multi-region sequencing, intratumor heterogeneity could not be excluded. Appearing in adjacent lung were a median about 60 of the top 100 tumor clones.

TCRdb's copy holds only in-frame clones and misses some; the assay was immunoSEQ multiplex PCR. The sample lists tens of thousands of clones; around 87% were seen once. Germline loops: CDR1 LGHNA, CDR2 YSLEER. V was shortened by 2 bases and J by 8 bases, with 13 bases between the two germline ends. The CDR3 has 14 amino acids. The chain uses TRBV4-3 and TRBJ2-1, with D possibly being TRBD1 or TRBD2 (6 bases each). The sequence was collected from a man aged 35 to 70 with stage I lung adenocarcinoma. The sample consisted of peripheral blood, taken before any cancer treatment. This CDR3 is CASSQTGRRDEQFF. In nucleotides, the CDR3 is TGCGCCAGCAGCCAAACAGGGAGGCGGGATGAGCAGTTCTTC.